This TCR beta chain was identified during a study of blood T cell repertoires in COVID-19. Germline V gene sequence: CDR1 SEHNR, CDR2 FQNEAQ (reference sequence). The CDR3 spans 17 residues. With V trimmed by 5 bases and J by 3 bases, 9 bases remained unmatched. Produced via immunoSEQ multiplex PCR; TCRdb's table is partial and in-frame only. The repertoire consists of about 180,000 clones, with 89% occurring once and the leading ten covering under 2%. This sequence was found in a man younger than 35 who had recovered from COVID-19. Sequencing was performed on peripheral blood. The chain uses TRBV7-9 and TRBJ2-1; 11 bases line up with TRBD2. CDR3 DNA: TGTGCCAGCAGCGGGCAAGCCGGGACTAGCGGCTACAATGAGCAGTTCTTC. Translating it yields CASSGQAGTSGYNEQFF.